These T cell receptor beta chains were read from a single sample in a study of OX40 agonist ivuxolimab in advanced cancers. The assay was immunoSEQ multiplex PCR, and TCRdb's table has in-frame clones only and misses some. The sample shows approximately 80,000 clones, 90% of them seen only once. This sample comprised CD4+ or CD8+ T cells sorted from blood, obtained in a trial of the OX40 agonist ivuxolimab. These receptors were collected from an adult with an advanced solid tumor such as melanoma, head and neck, liver or kidney cancer. Both conserved end residues are part of each CDR3. D genes are given only for firm matches. Some rows have no size entry. The others give once, few or many, or a class for an expanded clone.

d_call j_call clone_size v_call cdr3_nt cdr3_aa
. TRBJ1-3 . TRBV28 TGTGCCAGCATTCCGGGACATATCTCTGGAAACACCATATATTTT CASIPGHISGNTIYF
TRBD2 TRBJ2-5 . TRBV14 TGTGCCAGCAGCCAAGTTTTACCGCGGGGGCAAGAGACCCAGTACTTC CASSQVLPRGQETQYF
. TRBJ1-5 . TRBV6-5 TGTGCCAGCAGTTACTCGGTTTATAGCAATCAGCCCCAGCATTTT CASSYSVYSNQPQHF
. TRBJ1-2 . TRBV19 TGTGCCAGTAGTATAACAGGAATCGAGCAGGGCTACACCTTC CASSITGIEQGYTF
TRBD1 TRBJ1-2 . TRBV28 TGTGCCAGCAGTCAGACAGGGTCGAAGGGCTACACCTTC CASSQTGSKGYTF
. TRBJ1-1 . TRBV5-5 TGTGCCAGCAGCTCCTATACGTACGGTGCGACCACTGAAGCTTTCTTT CASSSYTYGATTEAFF
. TRBJ1-4 . TRBV29-1 TGCAGCGCACGGGGAGGGGGTGAAAAACTGTTTTTT CSARGGGEKLFF
. TRBJ1-2 . TRBV15 TGTGCCACCAGCAGAGACATCTATGGCTACACCTTC CATSRDIYGYTF
. TRBJ2-2 . TRBV5-1 TGCGCCAGCAGCTTCCGCGGGCACCCGAACACCGGGGAGCTGTTTTTT CASSFRGHPNTGELFF
. TRBJ1-2 . TRBV28 TGTGCCAGCAGTTCAAGGGGGATCTATGGCTACACCTTC CASSSRGIYGYTF
. TRBJ1-1 . TRBV28 TGTGCCAGCAGTAAACTGGGGGGCATTACTGAAGCCACTGAAGCTTTCTTT CASSKLGGITEATEAFF
TRBD1 TRBJ2-5 . TRBV10-3 TGTGCCATCAGCCGTGGACAGGGGGAGACCCAGTACTTC CAISRGQGETQYF
. TRBJ1-6 . TRBV4-1 TGCGCCAGCAGGGTAGAAGGGCCTAATTCACCCCTCCACTTT CASRVEGPNSPLHF
. TRBJ1-5 . TRBV21-1 . CASSVQYFGDQPQHF
. TRBJ1-2 . TRBV5-6 TGTGCCAGCAGCTTGAACGGGGTTGGCTACACCTTC CASSLNGVGYTF
TRBD1 TRBJ2-7 . TRBV7-9 TGTGCCAGCAGCTGGGACAGATACTCCTACGAGCAGTACTTC CASSWDRYSYEQYF
. TRBJ2-2 . TRBV5-1 TGCGCCAGCAGCTTGTCACCAAACACCGGGGAGCTGTTTTTT CASSLSPNTGELFF
TRBD2 TRBJ2-2 . TRBV4-2 TGTGCCAGCAGCCAAGTGAAGCGGGGGGGCCTCACCGGGGAGCTGTTTTTT CASSQVKRGGLTGELFF
. TRBJ1-6 . TRBV5-4 TGTGCCAGCAGCTTGAGAGGGGGGGCTTCACCCCTCCACTTT CASSLRGGASPLHF
. TRBJ2-2 . TRBV9 TGTGCCAGCAGCTTAGAACCTCAGGGGAATGGGGAGCTGTTTTTT CASSLEPQGNGELFF
. TRBJ1-1 . TRBV15 TGTGCCACCAGCAGACCGGGGGGAGGGAACACTGAAGCTTTCTTT CATSRPGGGNTEAFF
. TRBJ1-2 . TRBV5-8 TGTGCCAGCAGCCGGACAGCTAACTATGGCTACACCTTC CASSRTANYGYTF
TRBD1 TRBJ2-1 . TRBV6-6 TGTGCCAGCTCAACGGGACAGGGGTGGAATGAGCAGTTCTTC CASSTGQGWNEQFF
. TRBJ1-3 . TRBV15 TGTGCCACCAGCAGAGACTCGACAGTGCTGGGTCCTGGGTCTGGAAACACCATATATTTT CATSRDSTVLGPGSGNTIYF
TRBD1 TRBJ1-4 . TRBV6-5 TGTGCCAGCAGTTACCAGGGACAGGGGCAGGAAAAACTGTTTTTT CASSYQGQGQEKLFF
. TRBJ2-1 . TRBV6-1 TGTGCCAGCAGAACTAGCTACAATGAGCAGTTCTTC CASRTSYNEQFF
. TRBJ1-5 . TRBV30 TGTGCCTGGAGTGCACAGGGACGTCAGCCCCAGCATTTT CAWSAQGRQPQHF
TRBD1 TRBJ1-2 . TRBV10-2 TGCGCCAGCAGTGCGTCAGGGGGATATGGCTACACCTTC CASSASGGYGYTF
TRBD1 TRBJ1-1 . TRBV5-8 TGTGCCAGCAGCCCGTGGACAGGGATGTCGACACACACTGAAGCTTTCTTT CASSPWTGMSTHTEAFF
. TRBJ1-1 few TRBV6-4 TGTGCCAGCAGCGTAAAACTAGGCACTGAAGCTTTCTTT CASSVKLGTEAFF
. TRBJ2-7 . TRBV6-5 TGTGCCAGCAGTTACGGGGGCGCGCAGACCTACGAGCAGTACTTC CASSYGGAQTYEQYF
TRBD1 TRBJ1-1 . TRBV11-3 TGTGCCAGCAGCCCAGGAACCGGGACAGGGGGAACTGAAGCTTTCTTT CASSPGTGTGGTEAFF
TRBD1 TRBJ1-5 . TRBV6-5 TGTGCCAGCAGCACCGGGACAGGACATCAGCCCCAGCATTTT CASSTGTGHQPQHF
. TRBJ1-3 . TRBV6-1 TGTGCCAGCAGTGAAGCGATGGGCTCTGGAAACACCATATATTTT CASSEAMGSGNTIYF
. TRBJ1-4 . TRBV19 TGTGCCAGTCGATCCGTAGTTAATGAAAAACTGTTTTTT CASRSVVNEKLFF
TRBD2 TRBJ2-3 . TRBV2 TGTGCCAGCACGTGGGCGGGGGGGCGGAACACAGATACGCAGTATTTT CASTWAGGRNTDTQYF
TRBD1 TRBJ1-3 . TRBV14 TGTGCCAGCAGCCAAGCCGGGACAGGGCTTGGAAACACCATATATTTT CASSQAGTGLGNTIYF
. TRBJ1-2 . TRBV14 TGTGCCAGCAGCCAAGGTCCCGTTTCCTACACCTTC CASSQGPVSYTF
TRBD1 TRBJ2-2 . TRBV6-1 TGTGCCAGCAGTGTACAGGGGGCGGACGGGGAGCTGTTTTTT CASSVQGADGELFF
. TRBJ2-2 once TRBV5-6 TGTGCCAGCAGCAGAATCGAGACATTACGCACCGGGGAGCTGTTTTTT CASSRIETLRTGELFF
. TRBJ2-7 . TRBV18 TGTGCCAGCTCACAAATCACAACCTACGAGCAGTACTTC CASSQITTYEQYF
TRBD1 TRBJ1-1 . TRBV5-4 TGTGCCAGCAGCATAGACAGGGGGCTGAGAACTGAAGCTTTCTTT CASSIDRGLRTEAFF
. TRBJ2-6 . TRBV19 TGTGCCAGTAGTACGAACGGGCGTTCGGGCTCTGGGGCCAACGTCCTGACTTTC CASSTNGRSGSGANVLTF
TRBD1 TRBJ2-1 . TRBV2 TGTGCCAGCAGCCACAGGGGTATTAACAATGAGCAGTTCTTC CASSHRGINNEQFF
TRBD1 TRBJ1-2 . TRBV7-9 TGTGCCAGCAGCTTAGGGACAGGCAGCTATGGCTACACCTTC CASSLGTGSYGYTF
TRBD1 TRBJ2-7 . TRBV10-3 TGTGCCATCAGTGAAAGGGGGCAGGCCGAGCAGTACTTC CAISERGQAEQYF
. TRBJ1-2 . TRBV30 TGTGCCTGGAGTCTCGGGGGCTATGGCTACACCTTC CAWSLGGYGYTF
. TRBJ2-3 . TRBV20-1 TGCAGTGCTTTCTACCGGGAGCTAAGGTATTTT CSAFYRELRYF
TRBD2 TRBJ2-5 . TRBV4-1 TGCGCCAGCAGCCAACCGACTAGCGGGGTTGGTTTAGAGACCCAGTACTTC CASSQPTSGVGLETQYF
. TRBJ1-4 . TRBV5-1 TGCGCCAGCAGCTTGGCCGGTAGGAACGAGGAAAAACTGTTTTTT CASSLAGRNEEKLFF
. TRBJ1-1 . TRBV18 TGTGCCAGCTCACCCAGAGGGGGGGTGTCCACTGAAGCTTTCTTT CASSPRGGVSTEAFF
. TRBJ2-2 . TRBV21-1 TGTGCCAGCAGCAAACTAGACCCTAACGGGCGGTGGTTTGACGGGGAGCTGTTTTTT CASSKLDPNGRWFDGELFF
TRBD1 TRBJ1-2 . TRBV29-1 TGCAGCGTACCCGGGACAGGGGTTAACTATGGCTACACCTTC CSVPGTGVNYGYTF
TRBD1 TRBJ2-2 . TRBV5-1 TGCGCCAGCAGCGGCCCGGGACAGGGGAGGACCGGGGAGCTGTTTTTT CASSGPGQGRTGELFF
. TRBJ2-2 . TRBV6-1 TGTGCCAGCAGGTTCAGGGGGAACACCGGGGAGCTGTTTTTT CASRFRGNTGELFF
. TRBJ1-1 . TRBV14 TGTGCCAGCAGCCAAAACAGGTTGAACACTGAAGCTTTCTTT CASSQNRLNTEAFF
TRBD1 TRBJ2-5 . TRBV19 TGTGCCAGTAGGCGGACAGGTGGGGAGACCCAGTACTTC CASRRTGGETQYF
. TRBJ1-3 . TRBV9 TGTGCCAGCAGCAACGGGGGGTTCTCTGGAAACACCATATATTTT CASSNGGFSGNTIYF
. TRBJ2-3 . TRBV27 TGTGCCAGCACTCCGGCGGGGGCCACAGATACGCAGTATTTT CASTPAGATDTQYF
. TRBJ1-1 . TRBV5-1 TGCGCCAGCAGCTCCGGACAGCCGAAAAACACTGAAGCTTTCTTT CASSSGQPKNTEAFF